The 20 T cell receptor beta chains below come from one sample, sequenced in a study of siplizumab effects on memory and regulatory T cells. The method was immunoSEQ multiplex PCR; TCRdb's version includes in-frame clones alone and lacks a portion of them. The sample has about 110,000 clones, just over 90% seen once. Material: Tregs sorted from blood. The source is a human donor in good health.

The genes are TRBV6-6 and TRBJ1-6; 7 bases agree with TRBD1. The CDR3 spans 14 residues. Germline assignment: CDR1 MNHNY and CDR2 SVGAGI (reference sequence). V shed 0 bases and J 9 bases; nucleotides not matched to a gene: 2. This CDR3 reads CASSYSDRASPLHF. The CDR3, as DNA: TGTGCCAGCAGTTACTCCGACAGGGCTTCACCCCTCCACTTT.

The V and J genes are TRBV6-6 and TRBJ1-5; the D is unclear. Germline loops: CDR1 MNHNY, CDR2 SVGAGI (reference sequence). Trimming pared 3 bases from V and 3 bases from J, leaving 12 bases between. This CDR3 is built from 15 residues. The CDR3 DNA follows: TGTGCCAGCAGTTATATGGGAAGTGACAATCAGCCCCAGCATTTT. It yields the protein CASSYMGSDNQPQHF.

CDR3 nucleotides: TGTGCCAGCTCACCCTGGGCCGATACAGTCGGTTCCGGCTACACCTTC. Translating it yields CASSPWADTVGSGYTF. J is TRBJ1-2 and V is TRBV18; D unresolved. The CDR3 is 16 residues long. The V end lost 3 bases, the J end lost 8 bases, and 22 bases lay between the germline ends. The V gene's germline CDR1 is KGHSH and CDR2 LQKENI.

V is TRBV5-6 and J is TRBJ1-2; D unclear. This CDR3 contains 13 residues. Per germline, CDR1 SGHDT and CDR2 YYEEEE. Trimming pared 1 base from V and 1 base from J, leaving 5 bases between. As DNA, the CDR3 is TGTGCCAGCAGCTTGCCGGGTAACTATGGCTACACCTTC. This codes for CASSLPGNYGYTF. The full variable domain, its missing parts supplied by reference TRBV5-6 and TRBJ1-2, is DAGVTQSPTHLIKTRGQQVTLRCSPKSGHDTVSWYQQALGQGPQFIFQYYEEEERQRGNFPDRFSGHQFPNYSSELNVNALLLGDSALYLCASSLPGNYGYTFGSGTRLTVV.

To note about this clone: One end of the junction is discordant with germline, which a read error may explain. The V call is TRBV7-7, the J call TRBJ2-2, with D tentatively TRBD2 (5 bases). This CDR3 spans 14 amino acids. Germline CDR1 and CDR2: SSHAT and FNYEAQ (reference sequence). In DNA form, the CDR3 reads TGTGCTAGCAGCTTAGCGCAAGCCGGCGGGGAGCTGTTTTTT. It specifies CASSLAQAGGELFF.

The chain uses TRBV2 and TRBJ2-2, with unresolved D. Looked up from germline, CDR1 is SNHLY and CDR2 is FYNNEI. The CDR3 is made up of 13 amino acids. Between the trimmed V and J ends, which lost 11 bases and 1 base, there was a span of 11 bases. The chain's CDR3 is CASRNGNTGELFF. For the CDR3, the DNA is TGTGCCTCGAGGAATGGGAACACCGGGGAGCTGTTTTTT.

The V gene is TRBV19, the J gene TRBJ2-3; 7 nucleotides align to TRBD2. CDR1 and CDR2 from the germline V gene are LNHDA and SQIVND (reference sequence). The junction had 3 bases not matched to a gene; V was cut back by 8 bases and J by 1 base. This CDR3 has 13 amino acids. Here the CDR3 DNA reads TGTGCCAGTTGCCTAGCGGGCACAGATACGCAGTATTTT. Translating it yields CASCLAGTDTQYF.

This chain connects TRBV30 to TRBJ2-7; 9 bases line up with TRBD1. The CDR3 extends over 15 amino acids. The germline V gene has CDR1 GTSNPN and CDR2 SVGIG (reference sequence). The V segment lost 3 bases and the J segment 2 bases; nucleotides outside the gene matches: 8. CDR3 sequence reads: CAWRGGTGSPYEQYF. In DNA, the CDR3 is TGTGCCTGGAGGGGGGGGACAGGGAGCCCCTACGAGCAGTACTTC.

The V call is TRBV6-1, the J call TRBJ2-7, with 8 bases aligning to TRBD1. Germline-derived CDR1 and CDR2 are MNHNS and SASEGT. This CDR3 has 14 amino acids. After removal of 6 bases from V and 1 base from J, the junction contained 5 bases not matched to a gene. As DNA, the CDR3 is TGTGCCAGCAGCGCGACAGGGGATTCCTACGAGCAGTACTTC. Translating gives CASSATGDSYEQYF.

This chain uses TRBV7-8 with TRBJ2-7, with 7 bases matching TRBD2. The junction had 2 bases not matched to a gene; V was cut back by 5 bases and J by 4 bases. This CDR3 is 12 amino acids long. Looked up from germline, CDR1 is SGHVS and CDR2 is FQNEAQ. The CDR3 region has the DNA TGTGCCAGCAGCCGCGGGGGATACGAGCAGTACTTC. This encodes CASSRGGYEQYF. Full variable domain (remainder filled in from reference TRBV7-8 and TRBJ2-7): GAGVSQSPRYKVAKRGQDVALRCDPISGHVSLFWYQQALGQGPEFLTYFQNEAQLDKSGLPSDRFFAERPEGSVSTLKIQRTQQEDSAVYLCASSRGGYEQYFGPGTRLTVT.

The V gene is TRBV11-1, the J gene TRBJ2-3; the D gene is possibly TRBD1 (6 bases). V was shortened by 1 base and J by 2 bases, with 13 bases between the two germline ends. This CDR3 has 16 residues. CDR1 is SGHAT, CDR2 FQDESV, per germline (reference sequence). The CDR3 sequence is CASSLGDQGTTDTQYF. For the CDR3, the DNA is TGTGCCAGCAGCTTAGGGGACCAGGGGACCACAGATACGCAGTATTTT.

This chain uses TRBV11-3 with TRBJ2-5; 7 bases match TRBD2. The CDR3 is 16 residues long. V lost 1 base and J lost 1; bases outside the gene matches: 6. Germline CDR1 SGHNT, CDR2 YENEEA. In DNA, the CDR3 is TGTGCCAGCAGCTTAGGACGCGGGAGAAGCCAAGAGACCCAGTACTTC. Translating gives CASSLGRGRSQETQYF.

This chain connects TRBV5-5 to TRBJ1-6; D gene ambiguous. V was shortened by 1 base and J by 4 bases, with 6 bases between the two germline ends. The CDR3 contains 14 residues. The germline gives CDR1 SGHKS, CDR2 YYEKEE (reference sequence). The CDR3 DNA reads TGTGCCAGCAGCTTGCATGCGTATAATTCACCCCTCCACTTT. Protein sequence: CASSLHAYNSPLHF.

This clone was counted once. In nucleotides, the CDR3 is TGTGCCAGCTCACCAGGTTCAGGGACGGAGTATGGCTACACCTTC. Translating it yields CASSPGSGTEYGYTF. The chain carries TRBV18 and TRBJ1-2; perhaps TRBD1 as D (5 bases). The CDR3 extends over 15 amino acids. CDR1 and CDR2 from the germline V gene are KGHSH and LQKENI. Deletions cut 2 bases from V and 5 bases from J, with 15 bases between.

The chain employs TRBV4-2 and TRBJ2-7, with TRBD1 matching over 8 bases. The V gene's germline CDR1 is LGHNA and CDR2 YNFKEQ. V dropped 0 bases and J dropped 5; count of bases not matched to a gene: 9. The CDR3 length is 16 residues. The CDR3 region has the DNA TGTGCCAGCAGCCAAGATTCGGCAGGGGGCTTCAACGAGCAGTACTTC. It yields the protein CASSQDSAGGFNEQYF.

The chain employs TRBV9 and TRBJ2-7; D remains ambiguous. With 3 bases removed from V and 0 bases from J, the gap between germline ends came to 7 bases. The germline CDR1 and CDR2 sequences are SGDLS and YYNGEE. The CDR3 loop spans 13 amino acids. DNA for the CDR3: TGTGCCAGCAGCGCCGGGCCCTCCTACGAGCAGTACTTC. Its protein is CASSAGPSYEQYF.

V and J are TRBV6-1 and TRBJ1-3, with a weak D call TRBD1 (6 bases). Germline loops: CDR1 MNHNS, CDR2 SASEGT. Deletions cut 5 bases from V and 7 bases from J, with 18 bases between. The CDR3 has 15 residues. The CDR3 sequence is CASSPRQDIPNTIYF. The CDR3 DNA sequence: TGTGCCAGCAGTCCACGACAGGATATCCCCAACACCATATATTTT.

The genes are TRBV19 and TRBJ1-5; TRBD1 agrees at 11 bases. In germline, CDR1 is LNHDA, CDR2 SQIVND (reference sequence). The CDR3 is 14 amino acids. V was pared by 9 bases and J by 5 bases, with 6 bases of the junction left unmatched. CDR3 sequence: CASFGQGADQPQHF. DNA for the CDR3: TGTGCCAGCTTTGGACAGGGGGCTGATCAGCCCCAGCATTTT.

This clone has only one observation. The chain combines TRBV10-3 with TRBJ2-7, with no clear D. V was shortened by 3 bases and J by 5 bases, with 14 bases between the two germline ends. There are 14 residues in the CDR3. CDR1 is ENHRY, CDR2 SYGVKD, per germline. CDR3 amino acids: CAISEGSLNDEQYF. The CDR3 DNA follows: TGTGCCATCAGTGAAGGGTCTCTAAACGACGAGCAGTACTTC.

The chain uses TRBV20-1 and TRBJ2-5; D uncertain. Germline CDR1 and CDR2: DFQATT and SNEGSKA (reference sequence). This CDR3 contains 11 residues. V was clipped by 6 bases and J by 4 bases, with 9 bases between them. DNA for the CDR3: TGCAGTGCGTTTTCCCGAGAGACCCAGTACTTC. Protein product: CSAFSRETQYF.